Following are 17 T cell receptor beta chains from one sample sequenced in a study of T cell responses to AZD1222 COVID-19 vaccine. Assay: immunoSEQ multiplex PCR; the TCRdb copy retains only in-frame clones and omits some. The sample lists about 130,000 clones, roughly 90% seen once, with 6.3% in the top ten. Sequences were derived from peripheral blood, sampled on day 0 of AZD1222 vaccination. These TCRs come from an adult in good health.

CDR3 residues: CATSDPRGEQFF. The CDR3 nucleotides are TGTGCCACCAGTGACCCGAGGGGTGAGCAGTTCTTC. This chain joins TRBV24-1 and TRBJ2-1, with D perhaps assigned TRBD1 or TRBD2 (5 bases each). The V and J ends lost 4 bases and 9 bases respectively, with 9 bases between them. The CDR3 is 12 amino acids. Germline CDR1 and CDR2: KGHDR and SFDVKD.

V is TRBV19 and J is TRBJ2-3; weak D call: TRBD2 (5 bases). The CDR3 extends over 14 amino acids. In germline, CDR1 is LNHDA, CDR2 SQIVND (reference sequence). V lost 7 bases and J 1 base, leaving 12 bases between the germline ends. CDR3 in amino acids: CASKDSMGTDTQYF. The DNA for the CDR3 is TGTGCCAGTAAGGACTCAATGGGCACAGATACGCAGTATTTT.

The chain uses TRBV3-1 (or the pseudogene TRBV3-2) and TRBJ1-2; D ambiguous. Germline V CDR1 and CDR2: LGHDT, YNNKEL (reference sequence). The germline V and J ends were trimmed by 1 base and 3 bases, with 9 bases remaining between them. CDR3 length: 14 residues. The CDR3 here is CASSQGGVHYGYTF. DNA of the CDR3: TGTGCCAGCAGCCAAGGTGGGGTACACTATGGCTACACCTTC.

The chain joins TRBV18 to TRBJ1-4; tentative D call: TRBD1 (5 bases). V lost 3 bases to trimming and J lost 2 bases, with 13 bases between them. Germline V gene lookup returns CDR1 KGHSH and CDR2 LQKENI. The CDR3 loop spans 16 amino acids. The CDR3 loop is CASSPFSGGTNEKLFF. The DNA of the CDR3 is TGTGCCAGCTCACCGTTTTCCGGGGGGACTAATGAAAAACTGTTTTTT.

CDR3 sequence (DNA): TGTGCCAGCAGCAAAGGAAGCAGGGGGACGTCCTATAATTCACCCCTCCACTTT. It encodes CASSKGSRGTSYNSPLHF. V usage is TRBV21-1 and J usage is TRBJ1-6; TRBD1 reflects the table's D call only, with no check against the DNA. TRBV21-1 is an annotated pseudogene. This CDR3 is built from 18 residues.

V usage is TRBV18 and J usage is TRBJ1-5; TRBD1 agrees at 7 bases. The ends lost 3 bases at V and 4 bases at J; junction bases unmatched: 3. Germline lookup yields CDR1 KGHSH and CDR2 LQKENI. The CDR3 runs to 14 residues. The CDR3, as DNA: TGTGCCAGCTCACCCCAGGGGGGAAATCAGCCCCAGCATTTT. The encoded protein is CASSPQGGNQPQHF. The variable domain in full, completed from reference TRBV18 and TRBJ1-5, reads NAGVMQNPRHLVRRRGQEARLRCSPMKGHSHVYWYRQLPEEGLKFMVYLQKENIIDESGMPKERFSAEFPKEGPSILRIQQVVRGDSAAYFCASSPQGGNQPQHFGDGTRLSIL.

V usage is TRBV29-1 and J usage is TRBJ1-1; a weak D match, TRBD1 (5 bases). Germline V gives CDR1 SQVTM, CDR2 ANQGSEA. The V end was cut by 7 bases, the J end by 5 bases, with 17 bases between. This CDR3 has 13 amino acids. The CDR3 reads CSGFRVGKTEAFF. CDR3 nucleotides: TGCAGCGGCTTCAGGGTAGGTAAAACTGAAGCTTTCTTT.

This chain uses TRBV6-5 with TRBJ2-7, with D possibly matching TRBD1 (6 bases). V lost 2 bases to trimming and J lost 5 bases, with 10 bases between them. Germline CDR1 MNHEY, CDR2 SVGAGI. This CDR3 has 13 amino acids. The CDR3 sequence: CASSYGQSNEQYF. CDR3 in DNA: TGTGCCAGCAGTTACGGACAGTCCAACGAGCAGTACTTC.

The chain combines TRBV18 with TRBJ1-1; tentatively, D is TRBD1 (5 bases). Germline V gene sequence: CDR1 KGHSH, CDR2 LQKENI. Trimming pared 2 bases from V and 1 base from J, leaving 11 bases between. The CDR3 totals 15 residues. The CDR3 nucleotides read TGTGCCAGCTCACCAATCCCGGGGACGAACACTGAAGCTTTCTTT. Translated: CASSPIPGTNTEAFF.

The rearrangement links TRBV11-1 to TRBJ1-2, with 8 bases fitting TRBD1. The CDR3 spans 13 residues. Trimming cost V 5 bases and J 8 bases; bases outside gene matches: 7. In germline, CDR1 is SGHAT, CDR2 FQDESV (reference sequence). The CDR3 loop is CASSDRGLRGYTF. CDR3 DNA: TGTGCCAGCAGCGACAGGGGTTTGCGCGGCTACACCTTC.

The chain employs TRBV30 and TRBJ1-1; D uncertain. Germline V lookup: CDR1 GTSNPN, CDR2 SVGIG (reference sequence). Trimming took 1 base from V and 0 from J, leaving 9 bases between them. The CDR3 loop spans 14 amino acids. The CDR3 DNA reads TGTGCCTGGAGTGGTCTCAGTATGAACACTGAAGCTTTCTTT. This translates into CAWSGLSMNTEAFF. The full variable domain, in which reference TRBV30 and TRBJ1-1 provide the parts outside the CDR3, is SQTIHQWPATLVQPVGSPLSLECTVEGTSNPNLYWYRQAAGRGLQLLFYSVGIGQISSEVPQNLSASRPQDRQFILSSKKLLLSDSGFYLCAWSGLSMNTEAFFGQGTRLTVV.

V gene TRBV4-3 combines with J gene TRBJ1-4; TRBD1 matches 7 bases. The CDR3 is made up of 15 amino acids. CDR1 and CDR2 (germline): LGHNA, YSLEER. V shed 0 bases and J 7 bases; nucleotides not matched to a gene: 5. In nucleotides, the CDR3 is TGCGCCAGCAGCCAAGAGGGGACAGCTAGTGAAAAACTGTTTTTT. Its translation is CASSQEGTASEKLFF.

The rearrangement joins TRBV19 to TRBJ2-5, with D perhaps matching TRBD2 (7 bases). CDR3 length equals 15 residues. Looked up from germline, CDR1 is LNHDA and CDR2 is SQIVND (reference sequence). Between the trimmed V and J ends, which lost 4 bases and 2 bases, there was a span of 14 bases. CDR3 in DNA: TGTGCCAGTAGTAACGGGGGGCCGGTACAAGAGACCCAGTACTTC. It encodes CASSNGGPVQETQYF.

There are a few counts of this clone. The gene calls are TRBV29-1 and TRBJ1-1, with D maybe TRBD1 (5 bases). V was trimmed by 1 base and J by 5 bases, leaving 8 bases between them. The germline V gene encodes CDR1 SQVTM and CDR2 ANQGSEA. This CDR3 has 12 amino acids. CDR3 sequence (DNA): TGCAGCGTTGAAGGGGGGGGGACTGAAGCTTTCTTT. Translating it yields CSVEGGGTEAFF.

The chain is built from TRBV2 and TRBJ2-7; a weak D match, TRBD1 (5 bases). The V gene's germline CDR1 is SNHLY and CDR2 FYNNEI. The V end was cut by 5 bases, the J end by 2 bases, with 13 bases between. This CDR3 region has 14 residues. The CDR3 is CASSPGALAYEQYF. The CDR3 DNA is TGTGCCAGCAGTCCTGGGGCATTAGCCTACGAGCAGTACTTC.

The gene calls are TRBV6-1 and TRBJ1-1, with 12 nucleotides matching TRBD1. CDR3 size: 17 residues. Unmatched junction bases numbered 5, after V lost 2 bases and J lost 1 base. CDR1 and CDR2 (germline): MNHNS, SASEGT. For the CDR3, the DNA is TGTGCCAGCAGTGAAAGGGACAGGGGGCCGCAGAACACTGAAGCTTTCTTT. It is translated as CASSERDRGPQNTEAFF.

V gene TRBV27 combines with J gene TRBJ2-3, with 9 bases fitting TRBD2. This CDR3 contains 17 residues. Germline assignment: CDR1 MNHEY and CDR2 SMNVEV (reference sequence). V gave up 6 bases and J gave up 0 bases; unmatched junction bases: 10. The CDR3: CASSPLISGGSTDTQYF. The CDR3 DNA follows: TGTGCCAGCAGCCCACTTATTAGCGGGGGTAGCACAGATACGCAGTATTTT.